The entry below gives a single T cell receptor (beta chain) sequence along with its context. The data are from a study of T cell responses to AZD1222 COVID-19 vaccine. Germline loops: CDR1 SEHNR, CDR2 FQNEAQ (reference sequence). This CDR3 has 14 amino acids. Unmatched junction bases numbered 4, after V lost 4 bases and J lost 5 bases. Sequencing used immunoSEQ multiplex PCR; TCRdb keeps in-frame clones, though not all of them. This repertoire shows roughly 45,000 clones, about 74% found once; its top ten account for 6.6%. This sequence joins TRBV7-9 and TRBJ1-2; TRBD1 matches 10 bases. The specimen comprised peripheral blood, sampled on day 0 of AZD1222 vaccination. The receptor was derived from an adult in good health. The chain's CDR3 is CASSSDRGLYGYTF. CDR3 in DNA: TGTGCCAGCAGCTCTGACAGGGGGCTGTATGGCTACACCTTC.